This T cell receptor (beta chain) originates from a study of cytomegalovirus exposure and HLA in healthy donors. V gave up 1 base and J gave up 6 bases, with 16 bases separating them. Germline V gives CDR1 PRHDT, CDR2 FYEKMQ (reference sequence). The CDR3 has 15 residues. 60 Vbeta and 13 Jbeta primers were used in PCR. The protocol was immunoSEQ multiplex PCR, while the TCRdb copy is restricted to in-frame clones and leaves out a portion. The data contain 150,000 to 200,000 clones, roughly four fifths of them singletons. This rearrangement joins TRBV13 to TRBJ2-7, with D tentatively TRBD2 (7 bases). The sample taken for sequencing was PBMCs. This receptor was taken from a woman between 25 and 40 years old in good health and CMV-seronegative. Here the CDR3 DNA reads TGTGCCAGCAGCTTAGAGGTCGGGGGGCGCGGCGAGCAGTACTTC. Encoded protein: CASSLEVGGRGEQYF.